This passage covers 30 T cell receptor beta chains from one sample sequenced in a study of blood T cell repertoires in COVID-19. TCRdb's copy holds only in-frame clones and misses some; the assay was immunoSEQ multiplex PCR. The sample shows some 190,000 clones, approximately 80% of them seen only once. Sample: PBMCs or T cells enriched from blood (not recorded which). The source is a man aged 25-45 years with acute COVID-19.

A note on this clone: The same CDR3 can be traced to other DNA sequences in this sample. The CDR3 DNA reads as TGTGCCAGCAGCTTCCGGACAGGCTACGAGCAGTACTTC. The encoded protein is CASSFRTGYEQYF. The chain joins TRBV11-3 to TRBJ2-7, with 7 bases lining up with TRBD1. Germline CDR1 reads SGHNT; CDR2 reads YENEEA. J gave up 3 bases and V 3 bases, and 2 bases lay outside the gene matches. This CDR3 is 13 amino acids long.

V and J are TRBV7-2 and TRBJ1-4; D is possibly TRBD1 (6 bases). Germline V gives CDR1 SGHTA, CDR2 FQGNSA. Trimming cost V 0 bases and J 3 bases, with 11 bases left between them. The CDR3 consists of 16 residues. CDR3 in amino acids: CASSLAQGRANEKLFF. CDR3 sequence (DNA): TGTGCCAGCAGCTTAGCGCAGGGGAGGGCTAATGAAAAACTGTTTTTT.

This clone was counted a few times. V is TRBV10-3 and J is TRBJ1-6, with D unclear. The ends were cut back, 11 bases at V and 5 bases at J, with 16 bases in the middle. From germline, CDR1 is ENHRY and CDR2 SYGVKD. The CDR3 sequence is 14 residues long. The CDR3 sequence is CAAAAGRDNSPLHF. In DNA form, the CDR3 reads TGTGCCGCGGCCGCGGGCAGAGATAATTCACCCCTCCACTTT.

This clone was seen only once. This chain connects TRBV7-3 to TRBJ1-6, with D tentatively TRBD1 (5 bases). Germline CDR1 reads SGHTA; CDR2 reads FQGTGA. Deletions cut 0 bases from V and 4 bases from J, with 7 bases between. This CDR3 comprises 15 residues. The CDR3: CASSLTGDYNSPLHF. As DNA, the CDR3 is TGTGCCAGCAGCTTAACAGGGGATTATAATTCACCCCTCCACTTT.

The chain combines TRBV4-1 with TRBJ1-6; 10 bases map to TRBD1. The CDR3 has 14 amino acids. Germline V gene data show CDR1 as MGHRA and CDR2 as YSYEKL. The trim removed 4 bases at V and 10 bases at J, leaving 4 bases unmatched. The CDR3 sequence: CASSRSTGGSPLHF. CDR3 DNA: TGCGCCAGCAGCCGTTCGACAGGGGGCTCACCCCTCCACTTT.

The gene calls are TRBV9 and TRBJ1-3, with 7 bases matching TRBD1. The CDR3 is 14 residues long. The V segment lost 4 bases and the J segment 6 bases; nucleotides outside the gene matches: 7. The germline gives CDR1 SGDLS, CDR2 YYNGEE. The DNA of the CDR3 is TGTGCCAGCAGCCCGGCAGGGGGGCAAAACACCATATATTTT. Its protein product is CASSPAGGQNTIYF.

This clone was detected only a few times. CDR3 region: CASSKRTGNQPQHF. As DNA, the CDR3 is TGTGCCAGCAGTAAGAGGACAGGCAATCAGCCCCAGCATTTT. This chain links TRBV5-4 with TRBJ1-5; a possible D gene is TRBD1 (6 bases). The V gene lost 5 bases and the J gene lost 2 bases, with 11 bases spanning the gap. There are 14 residues in the CDR3. CDR1 SGHNT and CDR2 YYREEE come from the germline V gene (reference sequence).

The gene calls are TRBV5-1 and TRBJ1-1; weak D call: TRBD1 (6 bases). CDR1 SGHRS and CDR2 YFSETQ come from the germline V gene. Between the trimmed V and J ends, which lost 2 bases and 0 bases, there was a span of 20 bases. The CDR3 runs 18 residues. The CDR3 sequence is CASSLATGHAVMNTEAFF. CDR3 DNA: TGCGCCAGCAGCTTAGCGACAGGACATGCAGTAATGAACACTGAAGCTTTCTTT.

V gene TRBV19 combines with J gene TRBJ1-2; TRBD1 is a possible D gene (5 bases). In germline, CDR1 is LNHDA, CDR2 SQIVND (reference sequence). The CDR3 runs to 13 residues. Trimming cost V 6 bases and J 5 bases, with 13 bases left between them. The CDR3 DNA sequence: TGTGCCAGTAGCCGCGGGACGGATTATGGCTACACCTTC. Translation: CASSRGTDYGYTF.

This clone occurred a few times. The rearrangement uses TRBV7-7 and TRBJ2-7; 9 bases map to TRBD1. The CDR3 runs 15 residues. CDR1 and CDR2 from the germline V gene are SSHAT and FNYEAQ (reference sequence). J lost 2 bases, V lost 6 bases, and 8 bases had no gene match. DNA of the CDR3: TGTGCCAGCAGTCCGACGACAGGGGGGACCTACGAGCAGTACTTC. Amino acid sequence: CASSPTTGGTYEQYF.

The chain recombines TRBV5-5 with TRBJ1-1, with 8 bases identical to TRBD1. Germline loops: CDR1 SGHKS, CDR2 YYEKEE (reference sequence). There are 18 residues in the CDR3. The ends lost 1 base at V and 4 bases at J; junction bases unmatched: 15. Written as DNA, the CDR3 is TGTGCCAGCAGCTTGTCCGTAGACAGGGGATTCCCGGGCACTGAAGCTTTCTTT. This translates into CASSLSVDRGFPGTEAFF. Together with reference TRBV5-5 and TRBJ1-1, the CDR3 gives the full variable domain: DAGVTQSPTHLIKTRGQQVTLRCSPISGHKSVSWYQQVLGQGPQFIFQYYEKEERGRGNFPDRFSARQFPNYSSELNVNALLLGDSALYLCASSLSVDRGFPGTEAFFGQGTRLTVV.

This sequence joins TRBV27 and TRBJ2-2; D is undetermined. V was cut by 2 bases and J by 3 bases, with 4 bases left in between. Germline V gene lookup returns CDR1 MNHEY and CDR2 SMNVEV (reference sequence). The CDR3 contains 13 residues. The CDR3 bases are TGTGCCAGCAGTTTAACTTACACCGGGGAGCTGTTTTTT. The encoded protein is CASSLTYTGELFF.

V usage is TRBV10-2 and J usage is TRBJ1-6; no firm D call. The CDR3 sequence is 15 residues long. Germline loops: CDR1 WSHSY, CDR2 SAAADI. V was trimmed by 6 bases and J by 3 bases, leaving 12 bases between them. CDR3 coding DNA: TGCGCCAGCAGGAGGGTGGATAGCTATAATTCACCCCTCCACTTT. As protein: CASRRVDSYNSPLHF.

This chain connects TRBV6-5 to TRBJ1-3, with D perhaps TRBD1 (6 bases). Deletions cut 0 bases from V and 4 bases from J, with 10 bases between. This CDR3 contains 15 residues. Germline values: CDR1 MNHEY, CDR2 SVGAGI. CDR3 residues: CASSYSGGLGNTIYF. The CDR3 bases are TGTGCCAGCAGTTACTCCGGGGGGCTGGGAAACACCATATATTTT.

This chain links TRBV27 with TRBJ2-1; D is possibly TRBD1 (5 bases). Per the germline V gene, CDR1 is MNHEY and CDR2 is SMNVEV (reference sequence). This CDR3 spans 13 amino acids. Trimming took 3 bases from V and 6 from J, leaving 9 bases between them. The CDR3 region has the DNA TGTGCCAGCAGTTTTGGCCAGGGCAATGAGCAGTTCTTC. Encoded protein: CASSFGQGNEQFF.

The chain couples TRBV5-1 to TRBJ2-5, with 8 bases matching TRBD2. V was clipped by 4 bases and J by 5 bases; unmatched bases: 7. Per germline, CDR1 SGHRS and CDR2 YFSETQ. CDR3 length: 14 amino acids. This chain's CDR3 is CASSPDRGGETQYF. The CDR3 DNA reads as TGCGCCAGCAGCCCGGACCGGGGGGGGGAGACCCAGTACTTC.

V gene TRBV6-5 combines with J gene TRBJ1-2; D call uncertain. The CDR3 runs 13 residues. Trimming stripped 11 bases from V and 0 bases from J, with 13 bases between. Germline V CDR1 and CDR2: MNHEY, SVGAGI. The CDR3 here is CAASGSSNYGYTF. In DNA form, the CDR3 reads TGTGCCGCATCGGGATCCTCTAACTATGGCTACACCTTC.

The chain employs TRBV27 and TRBJ1-3; 8 bases match TRBD1. The trim removed 5 bases at V and 0 bases at J, leaving 6 bases unmatched. The CDR3 is 16 residues long. Germline values: CDR1 MNHEY, CDR2 SMNVEV (reference sequence). CDR3: CASSLGTGYSGNTIYF. CDR3 DNA: TGTGCCAGCAGTCTAGGGACAGGTTACTCTGGAAACACCATATATTTT.

The gene calls are TRBV24-1 and TRBJ2-1, with a possible D match to TRBD2 (6 bases). The ends were cut back, 4 bases at V and 6 bases at J, with 18 bases in the middle. This CDR3 spans 16 amino acids. The germline gives CDR1 KGHDR, CDR2 SFDVKD. The CDR3 bases are TGTGCCACCAGTGACCCGGACCCCGGAGGGCCCAATGAGCAGTTCTTC. It yields the protein CATSDPDPGGPNEQFF.

The CDR3 here is CASSQRGFATNEKLFF. DNA for the CDR3: TGTGCCAGCAGCCAAAGGGGGTTCGCAACTAATGAAAAACTGTTTTTT. The rearrangement links TRBV3-1 (or the pseudogene TRBV3-2) to TRBJ1-4; D may be TRBD1 (6 bases). The CDR3 is made up of 16 amino acids. CDR1 is LGHDT, CDR2 YNNKEL, per germline (reference sequence). V gave up 2 bases and J gave up 0 bases, with 10 bases separating them.

The chain joins TRBV2 to TRBJ1-2; 8 bases align to TRBD1. Germline trimming cut 3 bases from V and 8 bases from J; bases unmatched to any gene: 5. CDR3 length: 13 residues. The germline CDR1 and CDR2 sequences are SNHLY and FYNNEI. CDR3 bases: TGTGCCAGCAGTGACAGGGGGCTGGGAGGCTACACCTTC. Encoded protein: CASSDRGLGGYTF.

The chain couples TRBV19 to TRBJ1-2, with unresolved D. The V end lost 5 bases, the J end lost 5 bases, and 12 bases lay between the germline ends. Per germline, CDR1 LNHDA and CDR2 SQIVND (reference sequence). This CDR3 is 13 amino acids long. This CDR3 is CASSPQEKYGYTF. For the CDR3, the DNA is TGTGCCAGTAGTCCCCAGGAAAAATATGGCTACACCTTC.

The V and J genes are TRBV12-3 or TRBV12-4 and TRBJ1-6; D perhaps matches TRBD1 (6 bases). V lost 5 bases and J lost 7, with 9 bases in between. This CDR3 comprises 13 residues. CDR3 sequence (DNA): TGTGCCAGCAGTCGGACAGTAAATTCACCCCTCCACTTT. It translates to CASSRTVNSPLHF.

The chain combines TRBV20-1 with TRBJ1-1, with D unclear. Deletions cut 1 base from V and 10 bases from J, with 10 bases between. CDR1 DFQATT and CDR2 SNEGSKA come from the germline V gene (reference sequence). The CDR3 length is 11 residues. The CDR3 DNA follows: TGCAGTGCTAGAGTGGAGGTCGGAGCTTTCTTT. This gives the protein CSARVEVGAFF.

The V call is TRBV29-1, the J call TRBJ1-2, with a possible D match to TRBD1 (5 bases). The V and J ends lost 7 bases and 6 bases respectively, with 18 bases between them. The CDR3 sequence is 13 residues long. Germline V lookup: CDR1 SQVTM, CDR2 ANQGSEA. DNA of the CDR3: TGCAGCGCTGCCCAGGCAGGGTGGGATGGCTACACCTTC. Amino acid sequence: CSAAQAGWDGYTF.

The rearrangement joins TRBV7-6 to TRBJ1-6; D remains ambiguous. The germline V gene encodes CDR1 SGHVS and CDR2 FNYEAQ. Trimming cost V 1 base and J 0 bases, with 13 bases left between them. CDR3 length: 18 amino acids. The CDR3 spells CASSLGAGSDSYNSPLHF. Here the CDR3 DNA reads TGTGCCAGCAGCTTAGGGGCAGGTTCGGACTCCTATAATTCACCCCTCCACTTT.

In its sample, this clone was seen a few times. This chain links TRBV24-1 with TRBJ2-1; 10 nucleotides align to TRBD2. The CDR3 is 13 residues long. J lost 5 bases, V lost 8 bases, and 2 bases had no gene match. Germline V gene lookup returns CDR1 KGHDR and CDR2 SFDVKD. The DNA for the CDR3 is TGTGCCACCAACCTAGCGGGGGACAATGAGCAGTTCTTC. It yields the protein CATNLAGDNEQFF.

The genes are TRBV7-9 and TRBJ2-5; D gene uncertain. Germline V gene lookup returns CDR1 SEHNR and CDR2 FQNEAQ (reference sequence). Trimming cost V 4 bases and J 1 base, with 16 bases left between them. The CDR3 totals 16 residues. CDR3 sequence reads: CASSSAEFPLQETQYF. CDR3 DNA: TGTGCCAGCAGCTCAGCCGAGTTCCCTCTCCAAGAGACCCAGTACTTC. The full variable domain, completed using reference TRBV7-9 and TRBJ2-5, is DTGVSQNPRHKITKRGQNVTFRCDPISEHNRLYWYRQTLGQGPEFLTYFQNEAQLEKSRLLSDRFSAERPKGSFSTLEIQRTEQGDSAMYLCASSSAEFPLQETQYFGPGTRLLVL.

The chain joins TRBV2 to TRBJ1-5; TRBD1 might be the D (6 bases). The CDR3 runs to 15 residues. The V gene's germline CDR1 is SNHLY and CDR2 FYNNEI. Trimming removed 6 bases at V and 0 bases at J, with 12 bases between. The CDR3 DNA reads TGTGCCAGCAGGAGGACAGAGTTTAGCAATCAGCCCCAGCATTTT. Translation gives CASRRTEFSNQPQHF.

The chain has TRBV6-5 and TRBJ1-1, with TRBD1 matching over 10 bases. CDR1 is MNHEY, CDR2 SVGAGI, per germline. CDR3 length: 13 amino acids. The junction had 4 bases not matched to a gene; V was cut back by 7 bases and J by 5 bases. Here the CDR3 DNA reads TGTGCCAGCACGACAGGGGGCCTTACTGAAGCTTTCTTT. Translating gives CASTTGGLTEAFF.